Detailed here is one T cell receptor beta chain. What it binds is not known. The junction departs from the called germline gene at one end, perhaps through a read error. Germline loops: CDR1 SGHTA, CDR2 FQGTGA. The CDR3 length is 14 residues. The data derive from a study of Graves' ophthalmopathy and Graves' hyperthyroidism. Whole-study findings and limits: With a specificity of roughly 72% and a sensitivity of about 71%, the model predicted ophthalmopathy progression. A majority of expanded thyroid clonotypes exceeding 0.001 frequency were likewise present in blood.

Disease in donors with ophthalmopathy had moderate-to-severe activity, CAS ≥3, NOSPECS ≥4 and under 3 months' duration. Certain patients were not enrolled. These were patients with other autoimmune diseases, uncontrolled infections, pregnancy or lactation. RNA transcripts were the template, and TCR beta CDR3 regions were amplified from them. First-round RT-PCR relied on HTBI primers, and a second-round multiplex PCR came next. TCRdb itself ran the multiplex PCR reads through MiXCR, one entry per CDR3 protein. The sample lists 200,000 to 250,000 distinct CDR3 sequences; 20% to 25% were seen once. The sample comprised peripheral blood. The clonotype comes from a woman aged 45 to 65 with Graves' ophthalmopathy. The J gene is TRBJ2-2, the V gene TRBV7-3; D is perhaps TRBD1 or TRBD2 (5 bases each). The CDR3 spells CASSLEDNIGELFF. CDR3 coding DNA: TGTGCCAGCAGCTTGGAGGACAACATCGGGGAGCTGTTTTTT.